A single sample is the source of the 24 T cell receptor beta chains below, sequenced in a study of cytomegalovirus exposure and HLA in healthy donors. The PCR made use of 60 Vbeta and 13 Jbeta primers. Sequenced by immunoSEQ multiplex PCR; TCRdb stores in-frame clones only, minus some. The table lists fewer than 250,000 clones, approximately 79% of them singletons. Sequencing used PBMCs. The receptors derive from a woman aged 18-30 years in good health and CMV-seronegative.

The J gene is TRBJ2-7, the V gene TRBV4-1; 7 bases fit TRBD2. With V trimmed by 1 base and J by 2 bases, 5 bases remained unmatched. Germline V gene sequence: CDR1 MGHRA, CDR2 YSYEKL. The CDR3 is 15 residues long. The CDR3 sequence: CASSQVPGGTYEQYF. The CDR3, as DNA: TGCGCCAGCAGCCAAGTACCGGGAGGTACCTACGAGCAGTACTTC.

V usage is TRBV6-6 and J usage is TRBJ1-1, with D possibly matching TRBD1 (6 bases). Germline assignment: CDR1 MNHNY and CDR2 SVGAGI (reference sequence). Trimming removed 2 bases at V and 3 bases at J, with 10 bases between. The CDR3 is 14 residues long. CDR3 loop: CASSYTPGDTEAFF. The CDR3 DNA reads as TGTGCCAGCAGTTACACCCCAGGGGACACTGAAGCTTTCTTT.

This sequence joins TRBV14 and TRBJ1-6, with 7 bases lining up with TRBD1. CDR3 length: 15 residues. V shed 0 bases and J 8 bases; nucleotides not matched to a gene: 4. Per the germline V gene, CDR1 is SGHDN and CDR2 is FVKESK. CDR3 DNA: TGTGCCAGCAGCCAAGATAGACAGGGTTATTCACCCCTCCACTTT. This translates into CASSQDRQGYSPLHF. Supplemented by reference TRBV14 and TRBJ1-6, the full variable domain reads EAGVTQFPSHSVIEKGQTVTLRCDPISGHDNLYWYRRVMGKEIKFLLHFVKESKQDESGMPNNRFLAERTGGTYSTLKVQPAELEDSGVYFCASSQDRQGYSPLHFGNGTRLTVT.

This chain connects TRBV28 to TRBJ2-7; tentatively, D is TRBD2 (5 bases). CDR3 length: 11 amino acids. The germline V and J ends were trimmed by 6 bases and 3 bases, with 6 bases remaining between them. Germline CDR1 reads MDHEN; CDR2 reads SYDVKM. CDR3 coding DNA: TGTGCCAGCAGGGACTTCTACGAGCAGTACTTC. Translation: CASRDFYEQYF. Complete variable domain (other parts from reference TRBV28 and TRBJ2-7): DVKVTQSSRYLVKRTGEKVFLECVQDMDHENMFWYRQDPGLGLRLIYFSYDVKMKEKGDIPEGYSVSREKKERFSLILESASTNQTSMYLCASRDFYEQYFGPGTRLTVT.

V usage is TRBV12-5 and J usage is TRBJ2-7, with TRBD2 matching over 12 bases. The CDR3 has 17 residues. V shed 10 bases and J 6 bases; nucleotides not matched to a gene: 19. Germline V gene lookup returns CDR1 LGHNT and CDR2 FRNRAP. CDR3 residues: CAIRPGLAGNEEREQYF. DNA for the CDR3: TGTGCTATTCGCCCCGGACTAGCGGGAAATGAAGAACGCGAGCAGTACTTC. Combining the CDR3 with reference TRBV12-5 and TRBJ2-7 gives the whole variable domain DARVTQTPRHKVTEMGQEVTMRCQPILGHNTVFWYRQTMMQGLELLAYFRNRAPLDDSGMPKDRFSAEMPDATLATLKIQPSEPRDSAVYFCAIRPGLAGNEEREQYFGPGTRLTVT.

The gene calls are TRBV11-3 and TRBJ1-6, with TRBD1 matching over 9 bases. Per the germline V gene, CDR1 is SGHNT and CDR2 is YENEEA. The junction had 3 bases not matched to a gene; V was cut back by 5 bases and J by 7 bases. The CDR3 length is 14 residues. CDR3 amino acids: CASSAGTGNSPLHF. DNA for the CDR3: TGTGCCAGCAGCGCCGGGACAGGGAATTCACCCCTCCACTTT.

The chain carries TRBV7-8 and TRBJ2-3; possibly TRBD2 for D (6 bases). CDR1 SGHVS and CDR2 FQNEAQ come from the germline V gene. The CDR3 contains 16 residues. The ends were cut back, 0 bases at V and 2 bases at J, with 12 bases in the middle. CDR3 in amino acids: CASSLARRRDTDTQYF. CDR3 in DNA: TGTGCCAGCAGCTTAGCGCGGCGGCGGGACACAGATACGCAGTATTTT.

The chain employs TRBV28 and TRBJ1-2; the match to TRBD1 covers 7 bases. The J segment lost 8 bases and the V segment lost 5 bases, leaving 11 bases of the junction unmatched. The CDR3 is 14 amino acids. Germline lookup yields CDR1 MDHEN and CDR2 SYDVKM. CDR3: CASSLPVTGNGYTF. The CDR3, as DNA: TGTGCCAGCAGTCTCCCCGTGACAGGGAACGGCTACACCTTC.

The chain combines TRBV5-1 with TRBJ2-1, with D unresolved. V lost 0 bases, J lost 7 bases, and 11 bases lay in between. The CDR3 covers 14 residues. The germline gives CDR1 SGHRS, CDR2 YFSETQ. The CDR3 here is CASSLGVHSNEQFF. As DNA, the CDR3 is TGCGCCAGCAGCTTGGGAGTCCACAGTAATGAGCAGTTCTTC.

The chain carries TRBV15 and TRBJ2-2, with D possibly matching TRBD2 (5 bases). Trimming removed 1 base at V and 4 bases at J, with 7 bases between. This CDR3 spans 14 amino acids. Germline V gene data show CDR1 as LNHNV and CDR2 as YYDKDF (reference sequence). CDR3 region: CATSRVGSTGELFF. For the CDR3, the DNA is TGTGCCACCAGCAGAGTTGGGAGCACCGGGGAGCTGTTTTTT.

This clone was seen just once. The chain combines TRBV7-9 with TRBJ2-7; D gene ambiguous. Per the germline V gene, CDR1 is SEHNR and CDR2 is FQNEAQ (reference sequence). CDR3 length equals 13 residues. V lost 8 bases and J lost 5, with 16 bases in between. The CDR3 here is CASRQGVNHEQYF. DNA of the CDR3: TGTGCCAGCCGCCAAGGAGTTAACCACGAGCAGTACTTC.

The V call is TRBV29-1, the J call TRBJ2-7, with 10 nucleotides matching TRBD2. The CDR3 is 14 amino acids. V lost 6 bases to trimming and J lost 2 bases; unmatched junction nucleotides: 7. CDR1 is SQVTM and CDR2 is ANQGSEA in the germline V gene. Written as DNA, the CDR3 is TGCAGCGTCTCCACTAGCGGGGCCGCCTACGAGCAGTACTTC. Its protein product is CSVSTSGAAYEQYF.

The V and J genes are TRBV5-1 and TRBJ2-1; 13 nucleotides agree with TRBD2. CDR1 SGHRS and CDR2 YFSETQ come from the germline V gene. The CDR3 has 15 amino acids. The ends lost 7 bases at V and 7 bases at J; junction bases unmatched: 8. DNA for the CDR3: TGCGCCAGCGGACTAGCGGGAGCTCGCAAAAATGAGCAGTTCTTC. Amino acids: CASGLAGARKNEQFF.

The chain couples TRBV2 to TRBJ2-3; 12 nucleotides agree with TRBD2. V gave up 7 bases and J gave up 5 bases; unmatched junction bases: 4. Germline V gives CDR1 SNHLY, CDR2 FYNNEI. This CDR3 contains 14 residues. The chain's CDR3 is CASTSTSGRDTQYF. The CDR3 nucleotides read TGTGCCAGCACCTCGACTAGCGGGAGAGATACGCAGTATTTT.

The chain links TRBV19 to TRBJ1-3; D is undetermined. Germline CDR1 is LNHDA and CDR2 is SQIVND (reference sequence). Trimming stripped 8 bases from V and 1 base from J, with 12 bases between. The CDR3 is made up of 14 amino acids. The CDR3 nucleotides read TGTGCCAGTTCTGGGAGAGGGTCTGGAAACACCATATATTTT. This translates into CASSGRGSGNTIYF.

This clone was counted a single time. Written as DNA, the CDR3 is TGTGCCAGCAGCTTAGGAGACAGGGGCTCCACTAACTATGGCTACACCTTC. This encodes CASSLGDRGSTNYGYTF. The V call is TRBV5-6, the J call TRBJ1-2; 8 nucleotides align to TRBD1. V lost 2 bases to trimming and J lost 0 bases; unmatched junction nucleotides: 9. CDR1 SGHDT and CDR2 YYEEEE come from the germline V gene. This CDR3 region has 17 residues.

This chain joins TRBV4-2 and TRBJ1-1; the D is unclear. Trimming pared 0 bases from V and 1 base from J, leaving 3 bases between. Germline assignment: CDR1 LGHNA and CDR2 YNFKEQ. The CDR3 spans 13 residues. Written as DNA, the CDR3 is TGTGCCAGCAGCCAAGAGGCGAACACTGAAGCTTTCTTT. This translates into CASSQEANTEAFF.

The chain couples TRBV28 to TRBJ1-4; D is unclear. V was shortened by 3 bases and J by 8 bases, with 22 bases between the two germline ends. This CDR3 comprises 17 residues. Per the germline V gene, CDR1 is MDHEN and CDR2 is SYDVKM. In DNA form, the CDR3 reads TGTGCCAGCAGTTTCCCCACCTTGACAACAAGACGAGAAAAACTGTTTTTT. Protein sequence: CASSFPTLTTRREKLFF.

The V gene is TRBV9, the J gene TRBJ2-5; 8 bases are shared with TRBD2. This CDR3 is built from 14 residues. The V and J ends lost 3 bases and 2 bases, in that order; junction bases with no gene match: 3. Germline CDR1 and CDR2: SGDLS and YYNGEE. The CDR3 nucleotides read TGTGCCAGCAGCGAAGGACTAGCACAAGAGACCCAGTACTTC. Amino acid sequence: CASSEGLAQETQYF.

The gene calls are TRBV18 and TRBJ1-3; D is undetermined. Per the germline V gene, CDR1 is KGHSH and CDR2 is LQKENI. The V and J ends lost 3 bases and 1 base respectively, with 10 bases between them. There are 15 residues in the CDR3. The CDR3 DNA follows: TGTGCCAGCTCACCCACGGTTTCTTCTGGAAACACCATATATTTT. Its protein product is CASSPTVSSGNTIYF.

This clone showed up just once. Additional DNA sequences in this sample encode the identical CDR3. The CDR3 loop is CSVDRVNTEAFF. The CDR3 coding sequence is TGCAGCGTGGACAGGGTAAACACTGAAGCTTTCTTT. The chain uses TRBV29-1 and TRBJ1-1; 8 positions agree with TRBD1. Germline CDR1 SQVTM, CDR2 ANQGSEA. The CDR3 is 12 residues long. V trimming: 6 bases; J trimming: 2 bases; junction bases outside the gene matches: 2.

The gene calls are TRBV10-1 and TRBJ2-3, with TRBD1 identical over 7 bases. Looked up from germline, CDR1 is WNHNN and CDR2 is SYGVQD (reference sequence). V lost 3 bases to trimming and J lost 4 bases; unmatched junction nucleotides: 7. CDR3 size: 15 residues. The CDR3 sequence: CASSDGRGSADTQYF. CDR3 nucleotide sequence: TGCGCCAGCAGTGATGGCAGGGGGTCCGCAGATACGCAGTATTTT.

The genes are TRBV6-5 and TRBJ1-1; 9 bases are a match to TRBD1. CDR3 size: 14 residues. Unmatched junction bases numbered 6, after V lost 6 bases and J lost 4 bases. Germline CDR1 reads MNHEY; CDR2 reads SVGAGI. This CDR3 is CASSLVTGGTEAFF. The CDR3, as DNA: TGTGCCAGCAGCCTCGTGACAGGGGGCACTGAAGCTTTCTTT.

The count of this clone is one. The CDR3 DNA is TGTGCCAGTAGCTATTTCGCACAGGGCACTGAAGCTTTCTTT. Its protein is CASSYFAQGTEAFF. V is TRBV19 and J is TRBJ1-1, with a possible D match to TRBD1 (6 bases). Germline V lookup: CDR1 LNHDA, CDR2 SQIVND (reference sequence). CDR3 length: 14 amino acids. The germline V and J ends were trimmed by 6 bases and 4 bases, with 15 bases remaining between them.